The present TCR beta chain was sequenced within a study of cytomegalovirus exposure and HLA in healthy donors (dated by TCRdb to 2017 to 2019). A note on the overall study: An earlier analysis of 587 of the donors reported about 260 Gb of sequence data and some 110 million unique TCR beta sequences obtained from 150 million to 200 million T cells. An early release that covered fewer than 750 HLA-typed donors contained about 300 gigabases of sequencing data and about 93 million unique TCR sequences. The genetic ancestry cluster associated with self-reported Caucasian donors included about 84% of the roughly 400 genotyped donors. The study was designed to test whether signatures of past pathogen exposure could be identified by cataloging public T cell receptors. The T cell repertoires of 666 subjects were profiled by immunosequencing and related to cytomegalovirus serostatus. In addition to the first cohort of hundreds of subjects, a separate validation cohort of 120 different subjects was used. To predict cytomegalovirus infection status, the study combined high-throughput TCR immunosequencing, statistical association of individual TCRs with disease status, and machine learning. A later analysis re-examined previously published TCR beta repertoires from roughly 650 donors and added high-resolution HLA genotyping to investigate patterns of TCR occurrence. In the later analysis, no new phenotypic data were used to find candidate immune exposures; instead, reliance was placed on TCR beta sequences and their occurrence across donors. An earlier analysis of around 640 of the donors used high-throughput TCR beta sequencing to judge whether each TCR beta V gene segment behaved as functional or pseudogenic. Donor age, sex, ethnicity and CMV serostatus were compiled alongside the repertoire data. In a later genetic analysis, genome-wide SNP genotypes for about three fifths of the 666 donors were used, and that subset was treated as a discovery cohort. All discovery cohort repertoires had been generated using a single sequencing platform. Class I and class II HLA loci were covered by the typing at four-digit resolution. The number of donors typed differed by locus, with about 629-630 for A, B, C, DRB1 and DQB1, roughly 550 for DQA1, 606 for DPA1, and 400 to 490 for DPB1. Four or five DR-DQ haplotypes were handled as single units for association and clustering because linkage in the cohort was strong. Among 350 to 400 genotyped donors of the cohort, an average of 235,054 unique TCR beta nucleotide sequences were sequenced per donor, around a sixth of them non-productive. Overall study results and their limits: In a later analysis, several top co-occurrence clusters were reported to appear linked to parvovirus B19, influenza, CMV and Epstein-Barr virus. A further reported finding was that TCR beta sequences accurately predicted the HLA-A and HLA-B alleles for most subjects in the first cohort. CMV serostatus was the only immune exposure information available for the cohort. In vitro tests confirmed that a few of the cytomegalovirus-associated TCR beta chains recognize cytomegalovirus antigens. Broadly in line with IMGT annotations, most TCR beta V segments showed up in productive rearrangements about 87% or about 30% of the time in an earlier analysis of around 600 of the donors. Because counts were too low, approximately 15 rarely observed V segments, including chromosome 9 orphons, were excluded from the earlier analysis of 587 of the donors. Specific HLA alleles were associated with 15,000 to 20,000 TCR beta sequences at a false discovery rate of 0.05 in a later analysis. In the study, some 160 TCR beta chains were listed as associated with cytomegalovirus. Because the 87-base-pair reads could not distinguish some IMGT-functional V segments, including TRBV6-2 and TRBV6-3, those segments were excluded. A later analysis found that HLA-associated TCR beta chains were more clonally expanded and had lower generation probabilities than equally common non-associated chains. The classifier was reported to diagnose cytomegalovirus status with high specificity and sensitivity in both the original cohort and the validation cohort. According to a later genetic analysis, donors in an Asian-associated ancestry cluster had fewer N-insertions in productive TCRs than the approximately 630-donor mean. According to a later analysis, TCR association rates differed among HLA loci, with DRB1 alleles showing the most associated TCRs and HLA-C alleles showing the fewest. A group of highly shared sequence variants was considered likely to be a technical artifact of the sequencing pipeline. Correlated functional status among segregating V segments might be attributable to linkage disequilibrium, but an unknown experimental factor could not be ruled out. Assigning TCR associations to individual alleles was difficult when HLA alleles, especially DR and DQ, strongly co-occurred. Most TCR sequences were observed very rarely across donors, whereas some public TCRs were present in many individuals. Because HLA typing was missing for some donors at each locus, association tests included only the typed subset. Only TCR beta chains were sequenced in this cohort, and the absence of alpha or paired-chain data limited detectable features. The authors suggested that the approach could potentially be generalized to other disease states and immunological phenotypes. A later genetic analysis associated a missense DCLRE1C variant with V-gene and J-gene trimming of TCR beta chains, and an independent cohort replicated the association. Most CMV-associated TCR beta chains appeared to be HLA-restricted in a later analysis, and the HLA associations seemed to be driven largely by CMV exposure. Sequencing depth was assumed to be roughly uniform across donors in the presence/absence analyses, though that assumption may not hold.

V loses 4 bases at its end and J loses 7 bases; junction bases beyond the gene matches: 6. According to the germline V gene, CDR1 reads SGDLS and CDR2 reads YYNGEE. The CDR3, cysteine through phenylalanine, is 13 amino acids long. Only the CDR3 portion is preserved as DNA: 39 bases, with reading frame beginning at the first base. The cohort comprised some 730 healthy bone marrow donors. Cohort members were all nominally healthy when sampled, although unrecorded immune exposures were likely present. The donor tested CMV seronegative and was one of the 352 seronegative cohort members. A peripheral blood sample was provided by each donor, and peripheral blood mononuclear cells were used for TCR beta sequencing. Genomic DNA extraction from the blood cell samples was performed with the Qiagen DNeasy Blood Extraction Kit. Libraries were constructed by the immunoSEQ multiplex PCR assay. For the multiplex PCR, a mixture combining 60 forward primers for TCR Vbeta segments and 13 reverse primers for TCR Jbeta segments was used. Amplification of the CDR3 region of rearranged TCR beta genes was performed with a multiplex PCR assay on genomic DNA. On the Illumina HiSeq System, the amplified TCR beta libraries were sequenced as 87-base-pair reads. The study's own analysis went as follows. A later analysis tallied 75 million to 85 million unique TCR beta chains across the 600 to 700 repertoires, and around 10 million of those chains were shared by two or more donors. To remove PCR and sequencing errors, raw reads were error-corrected and collapsed into unique sequences using a nearest-neighbor algorithm that merged closely related sequences. To assign V, D and J gene segments, CDR3 sequences were aligned to IMGT reference sequences. For a sequence to be retained, a match of at least six nucleotides was required to both a V gene segment and a J gene segment. A rearrangement was called productive if the CDR3 had no stop codons and remained in frame with V and J, and every other rearrangement was called non-productive. CDR3 was defined according to IMGT convention as the region running from the second conserved V-encoded cysteine to the conserved J-encoded phenylalanine. The earlier analysis of 500 to 650 of the donors excluded any sequence lacking an unambiguous match to a single V gene segment. An earlier analysis of a few hundred of the donors called V segments functional above 56.7% productive rearrangements and segregating when the between-donor standard deviation exceeded 5%. To diagnose cytomegalovirus status from the catalog of TCR beta chain sequences, a statistical classification framework was built. V and J gene assignment, in a later analysis, came from comparing TCR nucleotide sequences with IMGT/GENE-DB human TR gene sequences. The TCRdist pipeline was used in a later analysis to assign CDR3 sequences and most-parsimonious VDJ recombination scenarios. In a later analysis, each TCR beta chain was defined by its CDR3 amino acid sequence together with its V-gene family, and reads without a unique V-gene family were excluded. In a later analysis, 550 to 650 highly shared, low-generation-probability nucleotide sequences were removed to address suspected cross-contamination and a sequencing artifact. For each public chain, a later analysis derived a clonal expansion index from normalized ranks of inferred template counts within each repertoire. In a later analysis, generation probabilities were computed with a VDJ recombination model fitted to out-of-frame rearrangements, and the resulting probabilities were checked against IGoR. A later analysis scored TCR-TCR, TCR-HLA and TCR-CMV co-occurrence with hypergeometric tests, applying a repertoire-size bias correction to TCR pairs. To estimate false discovery rates, a later analysis permuted the HLA or CMV assignments 20 times. In a later analysis, co-occurring TCRs were grouped with DBSCAN, and TCRdist sequence similarity was added when clustering was performed within HLA-allele-positive subsets. Co-occurrence clustering excluded repertoires with fewer than 30,000 or more than 120,000 public chains, plus five with anomalous nucleotide sharing. TCRdb took over this immuneACCESS table, retaining in-frame rearrangements with V and J assigned. Such tables are incomplete; in checked studies, under half of the missing clones stem from an unresolved V gene, and the remainder is unexplained. The D gene and trimming were derived from the DNA, and the V and J assignments and clone size from that table. The sample profile shows 140,000 to 150,000 clones; roughly 82% of them were found once. The ten most abundant clones make up roughly 3.4% of the sample.

Notes on this clone: The clone's antigen remains unknown. Nothing much larger sits one base from this clone, and base qualities are not available.

The clonotype comes from a male donor in good health and CMV-seronegative. The chain employs TRBV9 and TRBJ1-2, and 8 bases in between align with TRBD1. The sequenced sample consisted of PBMCs. The CDR3 region reads CASSLTGVSGYTF. The DNA sequence is given as TGTGCCAGCAGCCTGACAGGGGTAAGTGGCTACACCTTC.